A single sample gave rise to the 18 T cell receptor beta chains below, sequenced in a study of blood T cell repertoires in COVID-19. The protocol was immunoSEQ multiplex PCR, while the TCRdb copy is restricted to in-frame clones and leaves out a portion. The sample lists 200,000 or so clones; approximately 84% were seen once. Material: peripheral blood. These receptors all stem from a woman in her 70s with active or convalescent COVID-19.

The chain recombines TRBV4-2 with TRBJ1-2, with 8 bases identical to TRBD1. Looked up from germline, CDR1 is LGHNA and CDR2 is YNFKEQ. Unmatched junction bases numbered 10, after V lost 3 bases and J lost 4 bases. The CDR3 length is 16 residues. Written as DNA, the CDR3 is TGTGCCAGCAGCCACCTGACAGGGGCTCGGGCCTATGGCTACACCTTC. Encoded protein: CASSHLTGARAYGYTF.

V gene TRBV7-9 combines with J gene TRBJ2-7; TRBD1 aligns across 9 bases. The CDR3 consists of 14 residues. Per germline, CDR1 SEHNR and CDR2 FQNEAQ (reference sequence). V shed 5 bases, J shed 5 bases, and the junction held 7 bases outside the gene matches. The CDR3 sequence is CASSPGQGFNEQYF. DNA of the CDR3: TGTGCCAGCAGCCCGGGACAGGGTTTCAACGAGCAGTACTTC.

The chain joins TRBV11-2 to TRBJ2-1, with TRBD1 matching over 10 bases. Germline V gene lookup returns CDR1 SGHAT and CDR2 FQNNGV. There are 17 residues in the CDR3. J lost 8 bases, V lost 3 bases, and 13 bases had no gene match. The CDR3 nucleotides read TGTGCCAGCAGCTTCGTGACAGGGGGCGCGGGAGGTCATGAGCAGTTCTTC. Residues: CASSFVTGGAGGHEQFF.

Details on this clone: Other DNA variants within this sample encode the same CDR3. The genes are TRBV30 and TRBJ1-2; 8 bases line up with TRBD1. This CDR3 has 14 residues. The germline V gene has CDR1 GTSNPN and CDR2 SVGIG (reference sequence). V was pared by 0 bases and J by 8 bases, with 8 bases of the junction left unmatched. CDR3 amino acids: CAWSVGQGASGYTF. The CDR3 coding sequence is TGTGCCTGGAGTGTAGGGCAGGGGGCATCCGGCTACACCTTC.

The gene calls are TRBV7-9 and TRBJ2-7; no definite D call. CDR1 and CDR2 (germline): SEHNR, FQNEAQ (reference sequence). CDR3 length equals 15 residues. V was cut by 8 bases and J by 0 bases, with 17 bases left in between. The CDR3 region is CASGGTRRSSYEQYF. As DNA, the CDR3 is TGTGCCAGCGGCGGAACTCGACGGAGCTCCTACGAGCAGTACTTC.

Concerning this clone: Germline is not matched at one junction end, which may reflect a read error. The chain carries TRBV5-8 and TRBJ1-1, with D uncertain. The CDR3 loop spans 11 amino acids. Germline V lookup: CDR1 SGHTS, CDR2 YDEGEE. The CDR3 here is CVSSLVRALFF. The CDR3 DNA reads TGTGTCAGCAGCTTGGTGCGGGCCCTGTTCTTT.

This clone showed up just a few times. CDR3 loop: CASSPQRGNTEAFF. The CDR3, as DNA: TGTGCCAGTAGTCCCCAAAGAGGGAACACTGAAGCTTTCTTT. V and J are TRBV19 and TRBJ1-1; no clear D. Trimming shortened V by 5 bases and J by 1 base, and 11 bases separated the two germline ends. The germline CDR1 and CDR2 sequences are LNHDA and SQIVND (reference sequence). CDR3 length equals 14 residues.

With regard to this clone: An end of the junction does not agree with germline; a read error may underlie this. This chain connects TRBV6-1 to TRBJ2-4; 8 bases map to TRBD1. Germline CDR1 MNHNS, CDR2 SASEGT. This CDR3 region has 15 residues. In DNA, the CDR3 is TGTGCCAGCAGCGAAGGACAGGGAGGCAAAAACATTCAGTACTTC. Translation: CASSEGQGGKNIQYF.

CDR3 protein: CASSFLDSSYEQYF. The CDR3 coding sequence is TGTGCCAGCAGTTTCTTGGACAGCTCCTACGAGCAGTACTTC. This chain connects TRBV6-5 to TRBJ2-7; D is perhaps TRBD1 (6 bases). Trimming stripped 4 bases from V and 0 bases from J, with 10 bases between. The V gene's germline CDR1 is MNHEY and CDR2 SVGAGI. The CDR3 runs 14 residues.

The gene calls are TRBV9 and TRBJ2-1, with D possibly TRBD1 on 6 matching bases. CDR1 SGDLS and CDR2 YYNGEE come from the germline V gene. Between the trimmed V and J ends, which lost 0 bases and 9 bases, there was a span of 13 bases. The CDR3 contains 14 residues. In DNA, the CDR3 is TGTGCCAGCAGCGTAGTCTCAGGGGCGAGTGAGCAGTTCTTC. It translates to CASSVVSGASEQFF. Full variable domain (remainder filled in from reference TRBV9 and TRBJ2-1): DSGVTQTPKHLITATGQRVTLRCSPRSGDLSVYWYQQSLDQGLQFLIQYYNGEERAKGNILERFSAQQFPDLHSELNLSSLELGDSALYFCASSVVSGASEQFFGPGTRLTVL.

V and J are TRBV5-6 and TRBJ1-2; unclear D gene. V lost 4 bases, J lost 2 bases, and 12 bases lay in between. The CDR3 consists of 14 residues. In germline, CDR1 is SGHDT, CDR2 YYEEEE. The DNA of the CDR3 is TGTGCCAGCAGCCCCGTGACGGGGAACTATGGCTACACCTTC. This codes for CASSPVTGNYGYTF.

V usage is TRBV5-4 and J usage is TRBJ2-4, with no clear D. The V end lost 0 bases, the J end lost 4 bases, and 5 bases lay between the germline ends. The CDR3 covers 13 residues. The V gene's germline CDR1 is SGHNT and CDR2 YYREEE (reference sequence). The CDR3: CASSLVQKNIQYF. Here the CDR3 DNA reads TGTGCCAGCAGCTTGGTCCAGAAAAACATTCAGTACTTC.

This chain connects TRBV27 to TRBJ2-1; 10 bases line up with TRBD1. The ends lost 6 bases at V and 5 bases at J; junction bases unmatched: 7. This CDR3 region has 15 residues. CDR1 and CDR2 (germline): MNHEY, SMNVEV (reference sequence). CDR3 sequence (DNA): TGTGCCAGCAGAAAGACAGGGGGCAGGAACAATGAGCAGTTCTTC. It specifies CASRKTGGRNNEQFF.

The chain links TRBV28 to TRBJ1-5, with 9 bases identical to TRBD1. The CDR3 is made up of 16 amino acids. With 6 bases clipped from V and 3 bases from J, the junction kept 9 bases outside the gene matches. Germline V gives CDR1 MDHEN, CDR2 SYDVKM. The chain's CDR3 is CASSPVGTGFNQPQHF. The CDR3 DNA is TGTGCCAGCAGCCCAGTGGGGACAGGGTTCAATCAGCCCCAGCATTTT.

The chain links TRBV5-4 to TRBJ1-2; 7 nucleotides match TRBD1. The CDR3 sequence is 13 residues long. Trimming cost V 6 bases and J 3 bases; bases outside gene matches: 5. CDR1 is SGHNT and CDR2 is YYREEE in the germline V gene (reference sequence). CDR3 amino acids: CASTQTGYYGYTF. The CDR3 bases are TGTGCCAGCACCCAGACAGGGTACTATGGCTACACCTTC. Full variable domain (outside the CDR3, taken from reference TRBV5-4 and TRBJ1-2): ETGVTQSPTHLIKTRGQQVTLRCSSQSGHNTVSWYQQALGQGPQFIFQYYREEENGRGNFPPRFSGLQFPNYSSELNVNALELDDSALYLCASTQTGYYGYTFGSGTRLTVV.

V and J are TRBV4-1 and TRBJ1-4; D perhaps matches TRBD1 (6 bases). Germline CDR1 and CDR2: MGHRA and YSYEKL. Trimming took off 4 bases at V and 10 bases at J, with 16 bases between the two ends. The CDR3 totals 14 residues. CDR3 in DNA: TGCGCCAGCAGCCTGGGAGGGGGGGTAGGAAAACTGTTTTTT. It is translated as CASSLGGGVGKLFF.

The chain employs TRBV6-5 and TRBJ2-7; D perhaps matches TRBD2 (5 bases). This CDR3 contains 14 residues. Between the trimmed V and J ends, which lost 6 bases and 2 bases, there was a span of 14 bases. Germline V gene sequence: CDR1 MNHEY, CDR2 SVGAGI. CDR3 sequence: CASRRLADTYEQYF. DNA of the CDR3: TGTGCCAGCAGGCGGCTAGCAGACACCTACGAGCAGTACTTC.

V and J are TRBV6-5 and TRBJ2-3, with a possible D match to TRBD1 (6 bases). Germline V lookup: CDR1 MNHEY, CDR2 SVGAGI. The CDR3 extends over 15 amino acids. With 4 bases removed from V and 2 bases from J, the gap between germline ends came to 13 bases. CDR3 DNA sequence: TGTGCCAGCAGTTCCCCCAGGGGTTACACAGATACGCAGTATTTT. This gives the protein CASSSPRGYTDTQYF.